A single sample gave rise to the 16 T cell receptor beta chains below, sequenced in a study of shared clonotypes between healthy human individuals. TCRdb's table, derived via immunoSEQ multiplex PCR, lists solely in-frame clones and lacks some. This table holds around 1.1 million clones, 60% to 85% found once. The sequenced sample was memory CD4+ T cells from PBMCs. Subset defined: CD45RA-negative fraction. The receptors stem from a man aged 18-30 years in good health. Some clones in this sample may be carry-over from other donors' samples.

This chain uses TRBV5-4 with TRBJ2-1; D gene uncertain. Trimming took off 5 bases at V and 1 base at J, with 10 bases between the two ends. Germline CDR1 SGHNT, CDR2 YYREEE (reference sequence). The CDR3 is 14 amino acids. The CDR3 protein is CASRPWGSYNEQFF. The CDR3 coding sequence is TGTGCCAGCAGGCCCTGGGGATCCTACAATGAGCAGTTCTTC.

The chain couples TRBV28 to TRBJ1-3; TRBD1 is a possible D gene (6 bases). The V and J ends lost 4 bases and 1 base respectively, with 14 bases between them. This CDR3 contains 16 residues. In germline, CDR1 is MDHEN, CDR2 SYDVKM. DNA of the CDR3: TGTGCCAGCAGTTCCCCACAGGGAGGGTCTGGAAACACCATATATTTT. Protein sequence: CASSSPQGGSGNTIYF.

The chain is built from TRBV10-3 and TRBJ2-4, with D perhaps given as TRBD1 or TRBD2 (6 bases each). The CDR3 extends over 18 amino acids. In germline, CDR1 is ENHRY, CDR2 SYGVKD. Trimming left V 1 base short and J 0 bases short, with 16 bases between. CDR3 nucleotide sequence: TGTGCCATCAGTGAGTGGGGGGCTAGCGAGCTAGCCAAAAACATTCAGTACTTC. Amino acid sequence: CAISEWGASELAKNIQYF.

The V and J genes are TRBV4-1 and TRBJ1-2; possibly TRBD1 for D (5 bases). The CDR3 totals 14 residues. Germline CDR1 and CDR2: MGHRA and YSYEKL. V was cut by 3 bases and J by 3 bases, with 11 bases left in between. The CDR3 DNA sequence: TGCGCCAGCAGCCAGTTGACAGTTGACTATGGCTACACCTTC. Its translation: CASSQLTVDYGYTF.

The J gene is TRBJ1-2, the V gene TRBV5-6; D gene ambiguous. The germline V gene has CDR1 SGHDT and CDR2 YYEEEE. There are 13 residues in the CDR3. Trimming pared 1 base from V and 4 bases from J, leaving 8 bases between. The CDR3 DNA follows: TGTGCCAGCAGCTTGTGGTACGGCTATGGCTACACCTTC. This encodes CASSLWYGYGYTF.

This chain links TRBV25-1 with TRBJ1-4; the D gene is possibly TRBD1 (5 bases). There are 12 residues in the CDR3. Between the trimmed V and J ends, which lost 5 bases and 8 bases, there was a span of 9 bases. CDR1 is MGHDK and CDR2 is SYGVNS in the germline V gene. CDR3 residues: CASSLRGEKLFF. CDR3 nucleotide sequence: TGTGCCAGCAGTCTTCGGGGCGAAAAACTGTTTTTT.

Only a few counts were recorded for this clone. The genes are TRBV9 and TRBJ2-3; 13 nucleotides agree with TRBD2. The ends lost 4 bases at V and 0 bases at J; junction bases unmatched: 5. This CDR3 is 17 amino acids long. Germline V gene sequence: CDR1 SGDLS, CDR2 YYNGEE. Here the CDR3 DNA reads TGTGCCAGCAGCTCGGGACTAGCGGGGTTCAGCACAGATACGCAGTATTTT. Amino acid sequence: CASSSGLAGFSTDTQYF.

Comments on this clone: The sample holds other DNA sequences that translate to the same CDR3. The chain joins TRBV5-1 to TRBJ2-3; 9 nucleotides line up with TRBD2. V was clipped by 0 bases and J by 3 bases; unmatched bases: 2. Germline V gene data show CDR1 as SGHRS and CDR2 as YFSETQ. There are 15 residues in the CDR3. The CDR3 DNA sequence: TGCGCCAGCAGCTTGGTCCTAGCGGGAACAGATACGCAGTATTTT. Its protein is CASSLVLAGTDTQYF.

The rearrangement uses TRBV6-5 and TRBJ2-1; weak D call: TRBD2 (6 bases). This CDR3 has 15 amino acids. Germline assignment: CDR1 MNHEY and CDR2 SVGAGI. With 8 bases removed from V and 7 bases from J, the gap between germline ends came to 21 bases. CDR3 sequence reads: CASHRRTSGGNEQFF. The CDR3 DNA sequence: TGTGCCAGCCACCGCCGGACTTCTGGAGGGAATGAGCAGTTCTTC.

This clone was seen ten or more times. The J gene is TRBJ2-4, the V gene TRBV5-4; possibly TRBD1 for D (6 bases). The CDR3 extends over 15 amino acids. CDR1 SGHNT and CDR2 YYREEE come from the germline V gene (reference sequence). Trimming took off 1 base at V and 8 bases at J, with 16 bases between the two ends. As DNA, the CDR3 is TGTGCCAGCAGCTTGACAGGGACCCCCCGGGACATTCAGTACTTC. Translation: CASSLTGTPRDIQYF.

The CDR3 sequence is CASSPGGTTDTQYF. The CDR3 coding sequence is TGTGCCAGCAGCCCGGGCGGGACTACAGATACGCAGTATTTT. The V call is TRBV7-8, the J call TRBJ2-3; the D gene is possibly TRBD2 (6 bases). Trimming stripped 5 bases from V and 3 bases from J, with 12 bases between. This CDR3 has 14 amino acids. Germline V gives CDR1 SGHVS, CDR2 FQNEAQ.

CDR3 nucleotide sequence: TGTGCCTGGAGTCGAGGGCTCTCCTACGAGCAGTACTTC. Amino acid sequence: CAWSRGLSYEQYF. This chain uses TRBV30 with TRBJ2-7; TRBD2 might be the D (5 bases). In germline, CDR1 is GTSNPN, CDR2 SVGIG (reference sequence). The ends were cut back, 2 bases at V and 0 bases at J, with 8 bases in the middle. The CDR3 has 13 residues.

This chain uses TRBV25-1 with TRBJ2-2; TRBD1 matches at 8 bases. With V trimmed by 8 bases and J by 2 bases, 4 bases remained unmatched. The CDR3 sequence is 14 residues long. Germline V gene sequence: CDR1 MGHDK, CDR2 SYGVNS. CDR3 nucleotides: TGTGCCAGCCTCGGACAGGGAAACACCGGGGAGCTGTTTTTT. Translated, it gives CASLGQGNTGELFF.

The rearrangement links TRBV5-1 to TRBJ2-1; D assignment may be TRBD1 or TRBD2 (6 bases each). The CDR3 is 15 residues long. The V gene lost 3 bases and the J gene lost 2 bases, with 12 bases spanning the gap. CDR1 SGHRS and CDR2 YFSETQ come from the germline V gene. DNA for the CDR3: TGCGCCAGCAGCTGGGGGGCAGGTACCTACAATGAGCAGTTCTTC. This translates into CASSWGAGTYNEQFF.

This clone was seen once. The V gene is TRBV19, the J gene TRBJ1-1; no clear D gene. Trimming stripped 5 bases from V and 1 base from J, with 8 bases between. Germline V gene data show CDR1 as LNHDA and CDR2 as SQIVND (reference sequence). The length of the CDR3 is 13 residues. The CDR3 nucleotides read TGTGCCAGTAGTGTCCTATGGAACACTGAAGCTTTCTTT. Protein product: CASSVLWNTEAFF.

The V call is TRBV9, the J call TRBJ1-2; 8 bases agree with TRBD1. Per germline, CDR1 SGDLS and CDR2 YYNGEE. Trimming took 2 bases from V and 7 from J; bases not matched to a gene: 7. CDR3 length: 14 amino acids. The CDR3 sequence: CASSVRPGGPGYTF. Here the CDR3 DNA reads TGTGCCAGCAGCGTCCGCCCAGGGGGCCCTGGCTACACCTTC.